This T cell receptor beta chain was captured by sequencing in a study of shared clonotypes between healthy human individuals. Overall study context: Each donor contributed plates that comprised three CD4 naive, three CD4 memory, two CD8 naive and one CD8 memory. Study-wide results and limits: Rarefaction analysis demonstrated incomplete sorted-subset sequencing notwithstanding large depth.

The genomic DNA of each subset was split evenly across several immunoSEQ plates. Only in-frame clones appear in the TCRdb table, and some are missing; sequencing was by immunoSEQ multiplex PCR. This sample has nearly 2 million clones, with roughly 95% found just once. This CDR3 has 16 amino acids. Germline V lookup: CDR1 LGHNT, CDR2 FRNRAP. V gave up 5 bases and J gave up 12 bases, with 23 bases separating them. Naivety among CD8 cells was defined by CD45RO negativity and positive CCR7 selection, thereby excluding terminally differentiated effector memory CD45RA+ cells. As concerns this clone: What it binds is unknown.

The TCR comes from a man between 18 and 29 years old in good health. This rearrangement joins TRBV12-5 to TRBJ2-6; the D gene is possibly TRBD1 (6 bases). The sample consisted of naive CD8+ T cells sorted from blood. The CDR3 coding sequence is TGTGCTAGTGGTCTCTCCCAGGGGTTTCCCCCTGGCGTCCTGACTTTC. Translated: CASGLSQGFPPGVLTF.